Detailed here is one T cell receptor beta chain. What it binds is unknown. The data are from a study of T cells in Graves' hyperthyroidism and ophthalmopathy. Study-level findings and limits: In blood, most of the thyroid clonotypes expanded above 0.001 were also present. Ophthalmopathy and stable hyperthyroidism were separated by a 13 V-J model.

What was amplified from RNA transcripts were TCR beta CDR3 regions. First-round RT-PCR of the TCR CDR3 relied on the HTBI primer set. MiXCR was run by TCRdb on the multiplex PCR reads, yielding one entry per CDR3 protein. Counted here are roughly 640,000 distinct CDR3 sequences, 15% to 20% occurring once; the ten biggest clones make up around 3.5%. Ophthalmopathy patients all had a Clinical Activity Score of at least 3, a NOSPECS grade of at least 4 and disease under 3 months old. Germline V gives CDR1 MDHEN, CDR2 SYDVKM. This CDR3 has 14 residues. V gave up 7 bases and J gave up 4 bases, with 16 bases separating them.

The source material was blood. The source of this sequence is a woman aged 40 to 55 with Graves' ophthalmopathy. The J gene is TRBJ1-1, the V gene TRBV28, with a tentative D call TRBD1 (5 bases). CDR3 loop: CASTQGPGGTEAFF. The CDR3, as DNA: TGTGCCAGCACCCAGGGCCCTGGAGGCACTGAAGCTTTCTTT.